Below, 11 T cell receptor beta chains from the same sample are listed, as sequenced in a study of PD-L1 blockade in urothelial cancer. Repertoires were generated with immunoSEQ multiplex PCR, while TCRdb's copy carries only in-frame clones and drops some. The top ten hold more than 8% of the sample, which has approximately 80,000 clones, over 80% seen once. The sample here was PBMCs, taken around atezolizumab (anti-PD-L1) treatment. The source is a man between 70 and 80 years old with urothelial cancer.

The V gene is TRBV19, the J gene TRBJ2-3, with a tentative D call TRBD2 (5 bases). The germline V gene has CDR1 LNHDA and CDR2 SQIVND (reference sequence). The CDR3 runs to 17 residues. V lost 3 bases and J lost 2, with 18 bases in between. The CDR3 is CASSMYAGSGNTDTQYF. For the CDR3, the DNA is TGTGCCAGTAGTATGTATGCGGGTTCGGGAAACACAGATACGCAGTATTTT.

The rearrangement links TRBV4-2 to TRBJ2-5; D might be TRBD1 (6 bases). V gave up 0 bases and J gave up 5 bases, with 13 bases separating them. CDR3 length: 15 residues. The V gene's germline CDR1 is LGHNA and CDR2 YNFKEQ. CDR3 DNA: TGTGCCAGCAGCCAAGAGGTGGGGGCGGGTGAGACCCAGTACTTC. Translation gives CASSQEVGAGETQYF.

The chain links TRBV7-9 to TRBJ1-4; 9 bases map to TRBD1. Germline V gene sequence: CDR1 SEHNR, CDR2 FQNEAQ (reference sequence). The CDR3 sequence is 16 residues long. The ends lost 5 bases at V and 5 bases at J; junction bases unmatched: 9. The CDR3 here is CASSLTRTGENEKLFF. The CDR3 bases are TGTGCCAGCAGCCTCACTCGGACAGGGGAGAATGAAAAACTGTTTTTT.

The genes are TRBV27 and TRBJ2-5; 8 bases align to TRBD1. V dropped 3 bases and J dropped 5; count of bases not matched to a gene: 11. This CDR3 is 16 amino acids long. Per the germline V gene, CDR1 is MNHEY and CDR2 is SMNVEV (reference sequence). The CDR3 DNA reads TGTGCCAGCAGTTTGGGGGCAGGGGGCCTCGGGGAGACCCAGTACTTC. This gives the protein CASSLGAGGLGETQYF.

In its sample, this clone was seen a few times. The rearrangement uses TRBV7-2 and TRBJ2-1; D is unresolved. The CDR3 contains 13 residues. Germline V gene lookup returns CDR1 SGHTA and CDR2 FQGNSA. Trimming pared 2 bases from V and 5 bases from J, leaving 7 bases between. CDR3 sequence: CASSLLANNEQFF. The CDR3 nucleotides read TGTGCCAGCAGCTTACTCGCGAACAATGAGCAGTTCTTC.

V gene TRBV9 combines with J gene TRBJ2-5; 9 bases match TRBD1. The trim removed 0 bases at V and 8 bases at J, leaving 5 bases unmatched. This CDR3 is built from 14 residues. Germline V gene sequence: CDR1 SGDLS, CDR2 YYNGEE. The chain's CDR3 is CASSVGTGEGTQYF. DNA for the CDR3: TGTGCCAGCAGCGTAGGGACAGGGGAAGGAACCCAGTACTTC.

The chain carries TRBV27 and TRBJ2-1; TRBD1 aligns across 12 bases. V lost 1 base, J lost 10 bases, and 5 bases stayed unmatched. Germline V gene lookup returns CDR1 MNHEY and CDR2 SMNVEV (reference sequence). The CDR3 is 15 amino acids. Here the CDR3 DNA reads TGTGCCAGCAGTTTATTGGGACAGGGGGCGCGAGAGCAGTTCTTC. Translated: CASSLLGQGAREQFF.

This sequence joins TRBV30 and TRBJ2-3, with TRBD2 as a possible D gene (6 bases). The CDR3 runs 14 residues. Per the germline V gene, CDR1 is GTSNPN and CDR2 is SVGIG (reference sequence). Trimming left V 3 bases short and J 3 bases short, with 13 bases between. CDR3 sequence reads: CAWRVGRRTDTQYF. CDR3 nucleotides: TGTGCCTGGAGGGTAGGGAGGAGGACAGATACGCAGTATTTT.

The chain uses TRBV10-1 and TRBJ1-1, with D tentatively TRBD1 (6 bases). The germline gives CDR1 WNHNN, CDR2 SYGVQD (reference sequence). Trimming shortened V by 6 bases and J by 0 bases, and 8 bases separated the two germline ends. This CDR3 region has 13 residues. CDR3 sequence (DNA): TGCGCCAGCAGAAGGGACATGAACACTGAAGCTTTCTTT. This encodes CASRRDMNTEAFF.

This chain connects TRBV5-1 to TRBJ1-1; the match to TRBD1 covers 7 bases. Germline-derived CDR1 and CDR2 are SGHRS and YFSETQ. V lost 0 bases to trimming and J lost 0 bases; unmatched junction nucleotides: 5. The CDR3 sequence is 16 residues long. Written as DNA, the CDR3 is TGCGCCAGCAGCTTGGAAGGGGGCCAGATGAACACTGAAGCTTTCTTT. It yields the protein CASSLEGGQMNTEAFF.

This clone was seen a handful of times. The CDR3 DNA sequence: TGTGCCAGTAGTACACGTCCCAGACAGGGGCAAGGGGAGCTGTTTTTT. Its translation is CASSTRPRQGQGELFF. The V and J genes are TRBV19 and TRBJ2-2, with 8 bases lining up with TRBD1. This CDR3 contains 16 residues. V shed 4 bases and J 8 bases; nucleotides not matched to a gene: 12. Germline V gene data show CDR1 as LNHDA and CDR2 as SQIVND (reference sequence).